This paragraph reports one T cell receptor beta chain. Its matching antigen is unknown. The study ran its PCR with 60 Vbeta and 13 Jbeta primers. This table comes from immunoSEQ multiplex PCR, and its TCRdb copy is limited to in-frame clones, with some not included. The table lists 120,000 or so clones, more than 75% of them singletons, with 1.8% in the top ten. This entry is derived from a study of cytomegalovirus exposure and HLA in healthy donors. Whole-study findings and limits: The study had only CMV serostatus as immune exposure information. Being productive about 87% or about 30% of the time was typical of most TCR beta V segments in an earlier analysis. It was confirmed in vitro that a few of the CMV-associated chains were specific for CMV antigens.

Germline V gene sequence: CDR1 MNHNY, CDR2 SVGAGI (reference sequence). V lost 5 bases and J lost 9; bases outside the gene matches: 8. This CDR3 is built from 13 residues. The sequenced sample consisted of PBMCs. The chain joins TRBV6-6 to TRBJ1-2; TRBD1 matches at 8 bases. The TCR comes from a man younger than 35 in good health and CMV-seronegative. The CDR3 spells CASSPDRVNRYTF. The DNA of the CDR3 is TGTGCCAGCAGTCCGGACAGGGTCAACCGCTACACCTTC.